This T cell receptor (beta chain) was captured by sequencing in a study of cytomegalovirus exposure and HLA in healthy donors (dated by TCRdb to 2016 to 2017). Describing the broader study: According to a later analysis, the 110 or so validation repertoires were produced on the same platform as the 680 or so repertoires of the first cohort. Along with the approximately 650-subject first cohort, a separate validation cohort of 120 different subjects was used. The study aimed to test whether cataloging public T cell receptors could reveal signatures of past pathogen exposure. High-throughput TCR immunosequencing, statistical association of individual TCRs with disease status, and machine learning were combined to predict cytomegalovirus infection status. General study outcomes and caveats: In vitro tests confirmed that a few of the cytomegalovirus-associated TCR beta chains recognize cytomegalovirus antigens. According to the authors, the approach could potentially be generalized to other disease states and immunological phenotypes. Most TCR sequences were seen in very few donors, while some public TCRs were found in many individuals. The classifier was reported to diagnose cytomegalovirus status with high specificity and sensitivity in both the original cohort and the validation cohort. A later analysis had no HLA typing for the validation cohort, so co-occurrence there was scored across all 130 or so repertoires. A later analysis found that TCRs clustered in the first cohort also tended to co-occur in the 120 validation repertoires, with just under 95% of cluster scores above 0. The study listed over 150 TCR beta chains as associated with cytomegalovirus.

Separate from the approximately 670-subject first cohort, the validation cohort of 120 subjects was the group to which the donors belonged. The library was produced with the immunoSEQ multiplex PCR assay. Concerning the study's data processing: A statistical classification framework was built for diagnosing cytomegalovirus status from the catalog of TCR beta chain sequences. In its TCRdb copy, this immuneACCESS table keeps in-frame sequences only and misses some clones. Where compared with another copy, unresolved V genes explain less than half of these, and the others have no known cause. V and J calls and clone size are copied from that table; D and trimming were computed from the DNA. A total of roughly 100,000 clones appear in this sample, around 89% of them only once. The ten most abundant clones make up about 1.8% of the sample. Regarding this clone: Its antigen has not been determined. Per-base qualities were not stored, and no clone one base away is much larger.

The source material was PBMCs. The sequence was obtained from a woman under 30 in good health and CMV-seropositive.

The sequenced DNA is TGTGCCAGCAGCACCGGGGGAGGGACTGAAGCTTTCTTT. It translates as CASSTGGGTEAFF. Recombination linked TRBV5-4 to TRBJ1-1; a weak D assignment points to TRBD1 (5 bases agree). The CDR3 spans 13 residues, from the cysteine through the phenylalanine. Of the read, only the CDR3 DNA is kept; its 39 bases are in frame from base 1. Per the germline V gene (reference sequence), SGHNT is the CDR1 and YYREEE is the CDR2. V gives up 4 bases and J gives up 5 bases, and the segment between their germline ends measures 12 bases.